This T cell receptor beta chain derives from a study of regulatory T cells in long-lasting Graves disease. Overall study context: Newly diagnosed Graves' patients had under 3 months of antithyroid drugs.

Study-level results: The small sample size may have reduced accuracy.

CDR3 length equals 14 residues. Trimming at V came to 7 bases and at J to 5 bases, leaving 9 bases not matched to a gene. iRepertoire HTBI primers and Arm-PCR of CDR3 regions built TCR beta libraries. TCRdb re-derived calls from the multiplex PCR reads in MiXCR, one entry per CDR3 protein. The sample has around 400,000 distinct CDR3 sequences, around a sixth seen once. The time point was: newly diagnosed GD, antithyroid drugs for less than 3 months. Isolated PBMC RNA provided the starting material for the TCR library. The table lists this clonotype with many counts. Its matching antigen is unknown. This sequence was found in a female donor with Graves disease. V gene TRBV12-3 or TRBV12-4 combines with J gene TRBJ1-1; 8 nucleotides match TRBD1. Sample: peripheral blood mononuclear cells (PBMCs), taken at new diagnosis, from a patient treated with antithyroid drugs. The CDR3 spells CASTPPGGNTEAFF. CDR3 DNA: TGTGCCAGCACCCCCCCAGGGGGCAATACTGAAGCTTTCTTT.